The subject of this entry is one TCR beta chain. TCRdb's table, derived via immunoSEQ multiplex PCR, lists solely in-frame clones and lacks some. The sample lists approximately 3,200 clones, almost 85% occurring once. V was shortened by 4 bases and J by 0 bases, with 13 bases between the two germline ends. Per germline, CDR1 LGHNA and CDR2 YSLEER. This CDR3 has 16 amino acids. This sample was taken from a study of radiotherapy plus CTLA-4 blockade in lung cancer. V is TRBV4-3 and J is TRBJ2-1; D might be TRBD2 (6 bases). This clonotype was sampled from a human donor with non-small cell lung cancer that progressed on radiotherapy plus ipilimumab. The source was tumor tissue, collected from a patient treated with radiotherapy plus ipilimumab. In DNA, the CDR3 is TGCGCCAGCAGCCGGGGACTGTGTAGCTCCTACAATGAGCAGTTCTTC. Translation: CASSRGLCSSYNEQFF.